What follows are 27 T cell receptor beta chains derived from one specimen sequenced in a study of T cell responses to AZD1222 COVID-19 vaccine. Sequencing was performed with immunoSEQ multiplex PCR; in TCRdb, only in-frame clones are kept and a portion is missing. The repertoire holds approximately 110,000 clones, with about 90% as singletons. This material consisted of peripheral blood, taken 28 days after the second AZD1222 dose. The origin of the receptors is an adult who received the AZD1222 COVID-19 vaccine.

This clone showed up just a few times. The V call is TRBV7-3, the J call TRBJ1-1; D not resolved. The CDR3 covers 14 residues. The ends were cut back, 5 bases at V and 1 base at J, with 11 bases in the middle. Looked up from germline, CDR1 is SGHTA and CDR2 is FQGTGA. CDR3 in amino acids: CASSPHGPNTEAFF. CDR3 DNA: TGTGCCAGCAGCCCCCACGGACCGAACACTGAAGCTTTCTTT.

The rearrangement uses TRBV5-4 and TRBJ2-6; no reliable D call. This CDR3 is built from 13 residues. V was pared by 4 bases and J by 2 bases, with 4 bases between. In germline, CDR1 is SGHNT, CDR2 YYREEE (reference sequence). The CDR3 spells CASSAAGANVLTF. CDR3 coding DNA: TGTGCCAGCAGCGCAGCTGGGGCCAACGTCCTGACTTTC.

CDR3 DNA sequence: TGTGCCAGCAGCAACCGTAGGGGCAATCAGCCCCAGCATTTT. It encodes CASSNRRGNQPQHF. The J gene is TRBJ1-5, the V gene TRBV7-9; D not certain. Trimming removed 5 bases at V and 2 bases at J, with 10 bases between. The CDR3 sequence is 14 residues long. The germline CDR1 and CDR2 sequences are SEHNR and FQNEAQ (reference sequence).

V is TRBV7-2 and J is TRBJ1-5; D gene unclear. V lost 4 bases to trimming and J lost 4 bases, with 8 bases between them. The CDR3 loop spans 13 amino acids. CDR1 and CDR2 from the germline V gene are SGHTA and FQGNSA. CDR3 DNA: TGTGCCAGCAGCTACAGAGATAATCAGCCCCAGCATTTT. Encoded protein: CASSYRDNQPQHF.

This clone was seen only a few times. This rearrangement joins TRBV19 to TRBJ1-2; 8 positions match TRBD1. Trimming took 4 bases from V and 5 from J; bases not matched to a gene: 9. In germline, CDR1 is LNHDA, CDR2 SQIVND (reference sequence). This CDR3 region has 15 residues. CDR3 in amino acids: CASSSKDRVRYGYTF. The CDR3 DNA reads TGTGCCAGTAGTAGTAAGGACAGGGTTCGATATGGCTACACCTTC.

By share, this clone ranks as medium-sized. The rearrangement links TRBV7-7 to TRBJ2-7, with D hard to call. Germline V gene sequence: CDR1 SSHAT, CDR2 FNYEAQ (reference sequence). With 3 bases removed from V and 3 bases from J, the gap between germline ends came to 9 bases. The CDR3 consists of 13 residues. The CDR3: CASSFAAGYEQYF. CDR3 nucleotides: TGTGCCAGCAGCTTTGCAGCCGGCTACGAGCAGTACTTC.

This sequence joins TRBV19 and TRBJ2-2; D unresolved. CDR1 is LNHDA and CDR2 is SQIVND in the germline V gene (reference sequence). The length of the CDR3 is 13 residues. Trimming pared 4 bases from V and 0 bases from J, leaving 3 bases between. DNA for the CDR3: TGTGCCAGTAGTACGACGAACACCGGGGAGCTGTTTTTT. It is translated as CASSTTNTGELFF.

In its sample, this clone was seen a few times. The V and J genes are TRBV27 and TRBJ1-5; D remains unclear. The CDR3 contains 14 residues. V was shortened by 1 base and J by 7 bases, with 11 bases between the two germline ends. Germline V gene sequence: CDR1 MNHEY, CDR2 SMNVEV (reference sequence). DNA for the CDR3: TGTGCCAGCAGTTTATATGGGGTTGGGCAGCCCCAGCATTTT. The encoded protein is CASSLYGVGQPQHF.

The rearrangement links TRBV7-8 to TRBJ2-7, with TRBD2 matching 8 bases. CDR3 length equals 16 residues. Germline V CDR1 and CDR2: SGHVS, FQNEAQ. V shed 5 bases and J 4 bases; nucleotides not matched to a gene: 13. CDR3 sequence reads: CASSTHEGLDLYEQYF. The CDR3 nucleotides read TGTGCCAGCAGCACTCACGAGGGACTAGATCTATACGAGCAGTACTTC. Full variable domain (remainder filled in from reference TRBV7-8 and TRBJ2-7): GAGVSQSPRYKVAKRGQDVALRCDPISGHVSLFWYQQALGQGPEFLTYFQNEAQLDKSGLPSDRFFAERPEGSVSTLKIQRTQQEDSAVYLCASSTHEGLDLYEQYFGPGTRLTVT.

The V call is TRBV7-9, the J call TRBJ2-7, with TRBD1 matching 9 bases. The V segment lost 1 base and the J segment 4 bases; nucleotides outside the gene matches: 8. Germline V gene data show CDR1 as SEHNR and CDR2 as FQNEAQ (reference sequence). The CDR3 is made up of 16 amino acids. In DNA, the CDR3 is TGTGCCAGCAGCTTAGTTCCGGGACAGGGTCGGTACGAGCAGTACTTC. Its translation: CASSLVPGQGRYEQYF.

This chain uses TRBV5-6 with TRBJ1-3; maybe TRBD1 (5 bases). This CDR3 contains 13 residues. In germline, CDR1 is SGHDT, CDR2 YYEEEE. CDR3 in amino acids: CASRAGLGNTIYF. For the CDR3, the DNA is TGTGCGAGTCGAGCAGGGTTGGGAAACACCATATATTTT.

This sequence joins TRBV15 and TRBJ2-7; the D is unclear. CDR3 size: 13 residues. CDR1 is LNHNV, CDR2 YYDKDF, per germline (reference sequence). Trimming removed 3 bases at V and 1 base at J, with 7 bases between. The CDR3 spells CATSSYRSYEQYF. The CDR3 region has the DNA TGTGCCACCAGCAGTTACCGGTCCTACGAGCAGTACTTC.

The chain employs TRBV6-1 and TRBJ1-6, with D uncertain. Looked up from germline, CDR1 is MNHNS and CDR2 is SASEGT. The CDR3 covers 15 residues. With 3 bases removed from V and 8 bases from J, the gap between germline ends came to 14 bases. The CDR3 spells CASSEFRGKDSPLHF. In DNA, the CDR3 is TGTGCCAGCAGTGAGTTTCGAGGGAAGGATTCACCCCTCCACTTT.

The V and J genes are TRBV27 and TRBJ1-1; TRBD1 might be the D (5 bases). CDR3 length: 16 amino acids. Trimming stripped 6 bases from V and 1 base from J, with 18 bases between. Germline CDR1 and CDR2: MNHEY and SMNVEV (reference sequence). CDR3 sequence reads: CASSDLRQTGNTEAFF. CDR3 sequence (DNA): TGTGCCAGCAGCGACTTAAGACAAACAGGGAACACTGAAGCTTTCTTT.

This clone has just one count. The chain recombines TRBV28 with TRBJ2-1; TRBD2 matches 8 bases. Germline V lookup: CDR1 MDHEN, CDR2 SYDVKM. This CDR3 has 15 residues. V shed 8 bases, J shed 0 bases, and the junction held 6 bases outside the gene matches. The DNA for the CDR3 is TGTGCCAGCCGTTCAGCGGGAGTCTCCTACAATGAGCAGTTCTTC. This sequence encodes CASRSAGVSYNEQFF.

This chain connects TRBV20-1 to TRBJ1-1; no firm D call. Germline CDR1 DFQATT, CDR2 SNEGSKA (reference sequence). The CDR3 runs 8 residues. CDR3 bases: TGCAGAAGTAATGAAGCTTTCTTT. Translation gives CRSNEAFF.

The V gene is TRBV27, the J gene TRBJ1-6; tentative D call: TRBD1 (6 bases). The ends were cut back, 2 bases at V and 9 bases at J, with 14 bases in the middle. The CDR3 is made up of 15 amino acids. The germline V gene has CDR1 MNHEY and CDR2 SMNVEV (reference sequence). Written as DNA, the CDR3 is TGTGCCAGCAGTTTAAGTGCAGGGGTGGCTTCACCCCTCCACTTT. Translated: CASSLSAGVASPLHF.

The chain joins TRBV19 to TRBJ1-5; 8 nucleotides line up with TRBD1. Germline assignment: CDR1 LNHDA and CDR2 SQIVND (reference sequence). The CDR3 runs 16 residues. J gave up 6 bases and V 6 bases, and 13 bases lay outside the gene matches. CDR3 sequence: CASSLKGAGGLQPQHF. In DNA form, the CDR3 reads TGTGCCAGTAGCTTAAAGGGGGCAGGGGGCCTTCAGCCCCAGCATTTT.

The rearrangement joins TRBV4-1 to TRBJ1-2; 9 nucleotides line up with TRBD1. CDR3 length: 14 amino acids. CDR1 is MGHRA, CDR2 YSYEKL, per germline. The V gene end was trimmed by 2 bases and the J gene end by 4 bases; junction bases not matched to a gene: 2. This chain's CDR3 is CASSQSGQGYGYTF. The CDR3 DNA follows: TGCGCCAGCAGCCAATCGGGACAGGGCTATGGCTACACCTTC.

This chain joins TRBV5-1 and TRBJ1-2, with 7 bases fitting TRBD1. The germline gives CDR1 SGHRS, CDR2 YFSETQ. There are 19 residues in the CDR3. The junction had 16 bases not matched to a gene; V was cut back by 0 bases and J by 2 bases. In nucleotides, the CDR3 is TGCGCCAGCAGCTTGGCCTCTACCGCCCTGATAGGGGGCAACTATGGCTACACCTTC. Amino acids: CASSLASTALIGGNYGYTF.

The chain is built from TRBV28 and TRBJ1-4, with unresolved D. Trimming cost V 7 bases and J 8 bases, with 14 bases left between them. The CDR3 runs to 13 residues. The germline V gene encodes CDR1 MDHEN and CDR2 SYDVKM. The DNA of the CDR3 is TGTGCCAGCACGGCGCAGCTCAGGGAAAAACTGTTTTTT. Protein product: CASTAQLREKLFF.

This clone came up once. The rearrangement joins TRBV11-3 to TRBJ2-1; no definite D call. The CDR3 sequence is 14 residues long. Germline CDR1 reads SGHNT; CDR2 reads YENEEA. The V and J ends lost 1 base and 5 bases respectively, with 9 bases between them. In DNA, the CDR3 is TGTGCCAGCAGCTTAGCAGTCCATAACAATGAGCAGTTCTTC. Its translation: CASSLAVHNNEQFF. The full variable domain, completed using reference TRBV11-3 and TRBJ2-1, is EAGVVQSPRYKIIEKKQPVAFWCNPISGHNTLYWYLQNLGQGPELLIRYENEEAVDDSQLPKDRFSAERLKGVDSTLKIQPAELGDSAVYLCASSLAVHNNEQFFGPGTRLTVL.

This chain's CDR3 is CASSLNTGGYTF. Written as DNA, the CDR3 is TGCGCCAGCAGCTTGAATACTGGTGGCTACACCTTC. The chain is built from TRBV5-1 and TRBJ1-2; D not resolved. The CDR3 has 12 residues. V lost 1 base to trimming and J lost 7 bases, with 8 bases between them. From germline, CDR1 is SGHRS and CDR2 YFSETQ. Variable domain in full (rest from reference TRBV5-1 and TRBJ1-2): KAGVTQTPRYLIKTRGQQVTLSCSPISGHRSVSWYQQTPGQGLQFLFEYFSETQRNKGNFPGRFSGRQFSNSRSEMNVSTLELGDSALYLCASSLNTGGYTFGSGTRLTVV.

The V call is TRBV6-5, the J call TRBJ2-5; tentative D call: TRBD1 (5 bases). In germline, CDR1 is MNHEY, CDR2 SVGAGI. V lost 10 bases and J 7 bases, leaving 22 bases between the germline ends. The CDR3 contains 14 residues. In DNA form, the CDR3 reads TGTGCCACCGGTACCGGACGGCAAAGGGGGACCCAGTACTTC. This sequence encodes CATGTGRQRGTQYF.

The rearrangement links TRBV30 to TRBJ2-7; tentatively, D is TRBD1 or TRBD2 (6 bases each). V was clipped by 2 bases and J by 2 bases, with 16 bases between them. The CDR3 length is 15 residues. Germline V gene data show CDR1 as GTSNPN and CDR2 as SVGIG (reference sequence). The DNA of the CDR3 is TGTGCCTGGAGTAGGGGGGCCTCCGGGGCCTACGAGCAGTACTTC. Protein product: CAWSRGASGAYEQYF. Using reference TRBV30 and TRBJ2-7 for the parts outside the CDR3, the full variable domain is SQTIHQWPATLVQPVGSPLSLECTVEGTSNPNLYWYRQAAGRGLQLLFYSVGIGQISSEVPQNLSASRPQDRQFILSSKKLLLSDSGFYLCAWSRGASGAYEQYFGPGTRLTVT.

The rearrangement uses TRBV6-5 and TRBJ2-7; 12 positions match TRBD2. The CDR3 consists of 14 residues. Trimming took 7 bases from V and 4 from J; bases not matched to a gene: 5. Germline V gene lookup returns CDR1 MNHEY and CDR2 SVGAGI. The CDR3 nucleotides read TGTGCCAGCAAGCCGGGACTAGCGGGTTACGAGCAGTACTTC. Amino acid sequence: CASKPGLAGYEQYF.

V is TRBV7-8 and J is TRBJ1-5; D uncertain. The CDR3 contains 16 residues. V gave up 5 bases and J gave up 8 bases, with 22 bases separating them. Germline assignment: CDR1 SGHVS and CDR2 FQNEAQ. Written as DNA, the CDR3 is TGTGCCAGCAGCCCGAGTTTTCGGGTTGCAGTGGAGCCCCAGCATTTT. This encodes CASSPSFRVAVEPQHF.